This T cell receptor beta chain was sequenced in a study of blood T cell repertoires in COVID-19 (dated by TCRdb to about 2020). For context, the study as a whole: Collaborator samples came from the United States, Italy and Spain and covered acute and convalescent phases of COVID-19. The repertoires were released in a freely available public database meant as a resource for research on the immune response to SARS-CoV-2. Deeply sampled blood TCRbeta repertoires from subjects exposed to, actively infected with, or recovered from COVID-19 were included in the dataset. Where available, HLA class I and class II types were taken from metadata supplied by the sample provider and were not determined by assay-based typing. The material from the prospective study consisted of cDNA or gDNA derived from T cells, B-cell-depleted T cells, or PBMCs. A de-identified subject ID, COVID-19 status, age in years and sex were almost always included in the sample metadata. The samples were drawn from the first 160 participants of the ongoing ImmuneRACE study and from more than 1,000 subjects provided by 6 global collaborators.

On the study overall, not on this receptor specifically: The quantity of clinical and demographic metadata differed by source and by participant and was supplied without curation.

A word on this clone: Its cognate antigen has yet to be identified. No much larger clone is present one base from it, and per-base qualities are unavailable.

From the cysteine up to the phenylalanine, the CDR3 has a length of 12 residues. Only the CDR3 region is kept as DNA, spanning 36 bases read in frame from base 1. The germline V gene supplies CDR1 SQVTM and CDR2 ANQGSEA. V is reduced by 4 bases and J by 6 bases, leaving a spacing of 9 bases between them. TCRbeta CDR3 regions were amplified from genomic DNA using the immunoSEQ Assay, a bias-controlled multiplex PCR. In the original analysis: Nucleated cell counts per sample were estimated from amplification of reference gene primers within the assay. To quantify the absolute abundance of each unique TCRbeta CDR3 rearrangement, sequence reads were collapsed and filtered. For each sample, productive Simpson clonality was calculated as the square root of Simpson's diversity index over productive rearrangements. As stored in TCRdb, this immuneACCESS dataset retains in-frame rearrangements with V and J assigned. A fraction of the clones does not appear; measured against another copy, unresolved V genes explain less than half of the discrepancy, and the remainder lacks a known reason. V and J calls and clone size follow that table, whereas D and trimming were derived from the DNA. This sample gives about 99,000 clones in total; 84% of them show up just once. The ten largest clones represent roughly 2% of the sample.

The collaborating institutions used their own protocols to collect whole blood in K2EDTA tubes. For TCRbeta analysis, collaborators shipped samples as frozen whole blood, isolated PBMCs, or DNA extracted from either of those sample types. The sequenced sample consisted of peripheral blood. This sequence was found in a man between 65 and 80 years old with active or convalescent COVID-19. The rearranged segments are TRBV29-1 and TRBJ2-2, with the D gene not confidently named. The CDR3 region reads CSVGPGAGELFF. The DNA reads TGCAGCGTTGGACCAGGCGCCGGGGAGCTGTTTTTT.